This T cell receptor beta chain was observed in a study of identifying expanded T cells in peripheral blood. Study results and limitations: Clone count variance between approximately 2-week samples rose with total template count.

Collection occurred without any documented infections or immune events in donors. Details on this clone: The target antigen is unknown.

CDR1 is LNHNV, CDR2 YYDKDF, per germline (reference sequence). The CDR3 sequence is 15 residues long. V was cut by 0 bases and J by 3 bases, with 11 bases left in between. This table comes from immunoSEQ multiplex PCR, and its TCRdb copy is limited to in-frame clones, with some not included. This sample has around 100,000 clones; roughly 90% occur once, and the top ten carry roughly 15%. The chain uses TRBV15 and TRBJ1-1, with unresolved D. This receptor was identified in a person between 18 and 75 years old in good health. Source material: blood. The CDR3 DNA reads as TGTGCCACCAGCAGAGATCATAGAAGGTACACTGAAGCTTTCTTT. It translates to CATSRDHRRYTEAFF. Drawing the rest from reference TRBV15 and TRBJ1-1, the complete variable domain is DAMVIQNPRYQVTQFGKPVTLSCSQTLNHNVMYWYQQKSSQAPKLLFHYYDKDFNNEADTPDNFQSRRPNTSFCFLDIRSPGLGDTAMYLCATSRDHRRYTEAFFGQGTRLTVV.